The 18 T cell receptor beta chains reported below all come from one sample, sequenced in a study of blood T cells in healthy people across ages. Primers used in a second PCR of roughly 6 to 11 cycles were a sample-barcoded 5' primer and a J-beta primer mix. TCRdb recomputed calls from the 5' RACE reads with MiXCR, one row per CDR3 protein. The repertoire consists of fewer than 1 million distinct CDR3 sequences, with approximately 48% occurring once and the leading ten covering around 18%. The sample comprised blood. The receptors derive from a man in his 60s in good health.

There are a few counts of this clonotype. V gene TRBV28 combines with J gene TRBJ2-7, with unresolved D. Germline V lookup: CDR1 MDHEN, CDR2 SYDVKM. V shed 6 bases and J shed 2 bases, with 11 bases lying between them. This CDR3 has 13 amino acids. This CDR3 reads CASSGRTTYEQYF. As DNA, the CDR3 is TGTGCCAGCAGCGGGCGAACGACCTACGAGCAGTACTTC.

This clonotype was seen a handful of times. The V gene is TRBV4-3, the J gene TRBJ1-2, with D possibly matching TRBD1 (5 bases). V lost 5 bases to trimming and J lost 8 bases, with 18 bases between them. CDR1 is LGHNA and CDR2 is YSLEER in the germline V gene. The CDR3 runs to 14 residues. The CDR3: CASSSDSFYGGYTF. CDR3 coding DNA: TGCGCCAGCAGCTCAGACAGTTTCTATGGGGGCTACACCTTC.

The V call is TRBV6-6, the J call TRBJ1-6; a weak D match, TRBD1 (5 bases). V was clipped by 6 bases and J by 7 bases, with 19 bases between them. From germline, CDR1 is MNHNY and CDR2 SVGAGI (reference sequence). CDR3 length: 16 residues. The CDR3: CASSTTEGRLNSPLHF. The CDR3 DNA is TGTGCCAGCAGCACCACGGAGGGACGTCTGAATTCACCCCTCCACTTT.

This clonotype was recorded only once. The rearrangement uses TRBV24-1 and TRBJ2-7; TRBD1 matches at 10 bases. The closer fit of TRBJ2-5 to the DNA end suggests the J call may be wrong. The germline V gene has CDR1 KGHDR and CDR2 SFDVKD. This CDR3 has 16 amino acids. This chain's CDR3 is CATSEITTGGLETQYF. In DNA, the CDR3 is TGTGCCACCAGTGAAATAACGACAGGGGGCTTGGAGACCCAGTACTTC.

This clonotype has just a few counts. This chain links TRBV6-5 with TRBJ2-3; maybe TRBD1 (5 bases). Germline V lookup: CDR1 MNHEY, CDR2 SVGAGI. The germline V and J ends were trimmed by 4 bases and 5 bases, with 16 bases remaining between them. CDR3 length: 15 amino acids. This CDR3 is CASSSLMGRGDTQYF. In nucleotides, the CDR3 is TGTGCCAGCAGTTCACTGATGGGGCGAGGAGATACGCAGTATTTT.

Details on this clonotype: This could be a read error, since a much larger clone is one nucleotide away. The chain joins TRBV29-1 to TRBJ2-5; D tentatively fits TRBD1 or TRBD2 (5 bases each). The CDR3 runs to 13 residues. Germline CDR1 is SQVTM and CDR2 is ANQGSEA. The CDR3 coding sequence is TGCAACGTTGAGGGGAGACAGTACGAGACCCAGTACTTC. Its translation: CNVEGRQYETQYF.

The V gene is TRBV29-1, the J gene TRBJ1-5; 8 bases are a match to TRBD1. This CDR3 comprises 13 residues. With V trimmed by 6 bases and J by 5 bases, 6 bases remained unmatched. CDR1 is SQVTM and CDR2 is ANQGSEA in the germline V gene. This CDR3 reads CSVGTGGHQPQHF. The CDR3 DNA sequence: TGCAGCGTCGGAACAGGGGGACATCAGCCCCAGCATTTT.

This clonotype has just a few counts. J is TRBJ1-1 and V is TRBV5-1; D possibly corresponds to TRBD1 (5 bases). The V gene lost 1 base and the J gene lost 0 bases, with 10 bases spanning the gap. Germline CDR1 and CDR2: SGHRS and YFSETQ. The CDR3 runs to 15 residues. CDR3 coding DNA: TGCGCCAGCAGCTTGTCAGGGCCCATGAACACTGAAGCTTTCTTT. Translated, it gives CASSLSGPMNTEAFF.

The sample holds a few counts of this clonotype. V and J are TRBV2 and TRBJ2-7, with D possibly matching TRBD1 (6 bases). This CDR3 is built from 15 residues. Germline V lookup: CDR1 SNHLY, CDR2 FYNNEI. Trimming took 6 bases from V and 2 from J, leaving 17 bases between them. CDR3 residues: CASRFAGAEAYEQYF. CDR3 nucleotides: TGTGCCAGCAGATTCGCAGGGGCGGAAGCCTACGAGCAGTACTTC.

This clonotype appeared many times. V usage is TRBV7-9 and J usage is TRBJ2-7; 9 positions agree with TRBD1. The CDR3 is 15 amino acids. Germline V lookup: CDR1 SEHNR, CDR2 FQNEAQ (reference sequence). V trimming: 5 bases; J trimming: 2 bases; junction bases outside the gene matches: 7. The CDR3 DNA reads TGTGCCAGCAGCGCACCGGGACAGGGAACCTACGAGCAGTACTTC. Its protein product is CASSAPGQGTYEQYF. The full variable domain, with the rest looked up from reference TRBV7-9 and TRBJ2-7, is DTGVSQNPRHKITKRGQNVTFRCDPISEHNRLYWYRQTLGQGPEFLTYFQNEAQLEKSRLLSDRFSAERPKGSFSTLEIQRTEQGDSAMYLCASSAPGQGTYEQYFGPGTRLTVT.

The genes are TRBV6-5 and TRBJ2-1, with a tentative D call TRBD2 (5 bases). CDR1 and CDR2 (germline): MNHEY, SVGAGI. The V end was cut by 2 bases, the J end by 7 bases, with 15 bases between. This CDR3 has 15 amino acids. Here the CDR3 reads CASSYSGDGVNEQFF. The CDR3 coding sequence is TGTGCCAGCAGTTACAGCGGCGACGGCGTAAATGAGCAGTTCTTC.

V and J are TRBV4-1 and TRBJ2-7; no clear D. Trimming took 0 bases from V and 3 from J, leaving 9 bases between them. This CDR3 has 14 amino acids. Germline V gene lookup returns CDR1 MGHRA and CDR2 YSYEKL. CDR3 in DNA: TGCGCCAGCAGCCAAGAGGTGGGAAACTACGAGCAGTACTTC. The encoded protein is CASSQEVGNYEQYF.

The chain links TRBV4-3 to TRBJ2-5, with 9 bases aligning to TRBD2. Trimming at V came to 0 bases and at J to 0 bases, leaving 8 bases not matched to a gene. The CDR3 length is 18 residues. Germline-derived CDR1 and CDR2 are LGHNA and YSLEER. CDR3 nucleotides: TGCGCCAGCAGCCAAGATCCCCCCAGCGGGGGGCACCAAGAGACCCAGTACTTC. Amino acid sequence: CASSQDPPSGGHQETQYF.

This sequence joins TRBV20-1 and TRBJ2-7; 11 positions match TRBD2. CDR3 size: 14 residues. Trimming took 6 bases from V and 0 from J; bases not matched to a gene: 4. From germline, CDR1 is DFQATT and CDR2 SNEGSKA (reference sequence). The CDR3 DNA follows: TGCAGTGCCGGGACTAGCGGCATCTCCTACGAGCAGTACTTC. It codes for CSAGTSGISYEQYF.

The rearrangement uses TRBV7-9 and TRBJ1-1, with no clear D. V was cut by 5 bases and J by 2 bases, with 12 bases left in between. The CDR3 runs to 14 residues. The V gene's germline CDR1 is SEHNR and CDR2 FQNEAQ (reference sequence). The CDR3 is CASSPIGKNTEAFF. The CDR3, as DNA: TGTGCCAGCAGCCCAATCGGGAAAAACACTGAAGCTTTCTTT.

This clonotype was picked up a small number of times. J is TRBJ2-1 and V is TRBV24-1; TRBD1 matches at 8 bases. The ends lost 3 bases at V and 8 bases at J; junction bases unmatched: 11. The germline V gene encodes CDR1 KGHDR and CDR2 SFDVKD. The length of the CDR3 is 16 residues. This CDR3 is CATSDDLRDRKDEQFF. The CDR3 region has the DNA TGTGCCACCAGTGATGATCTCCGGGACAGGAAGGATGAGCAGTTCTTC.

The chain combines TRBV20-1 with TRBJ1-1; a weak D match, TRBD1 (5 bases). V lost 5 bases and J lost 10, with 11 bases in between. The CDR3 loop spans 10 amino acids. CDR1 is DFQATT and CDR2 is SNEGSKA in the germline V gene (reference sequence). CDR3 sequence reads: CSAGQGAAFF. Here the CDR3 DNA reads TGCAGTGCTGGGCAGGGTGCAGCTTTCTTT.

V and J are TRBV6-5 and TRBJ2-3; 7 bases fit TRBD2. CDR1 and CDR2 (germline): MNHEY, SVGAGI. V was pared by 5 bases and J by 4 bases, with 12 bases of the junction left unmatched. The CDR3 length is 16 residues. The DNA of the CDR3 is TGTGCCAGCAGTCCACTAGCGTTGGGGACCTCAGATACGCAGTATTTT. Translating it yields CASSPLALGTSDTQYF.